This TCR beta chain was observed in a study of cytomegalovirus exposure and HLA in healthy donors. Study results and caveats: A further, later analysis showed that HLA-associated TCR beta chains (compared with equally common others) were more clonally expanded.

This clone appeared a single time. The antigen remains undetermined. Germline-derived CDR1 and CDR2 are SGHDT and YYEEEE. CDR3 length: 14 amino acids. Primers included in the PCR were 60 Vbeta and 13 Jbeta primers. The assay was immunoSEQ multiplex PCR, and TCRdb's table has in-frame clones only and misses some. The sample has about 240,000 clones; 78% are singletons. The chain links TRBV5-6 to TRBJ2-5, with 7 bases lining up with TRBD1. With the DNA end fitting TRBJ2-7 better, the J assignment may be wrong. This receptor was identified in a boy between 10 and 17 years old in good health and CMV-seronegative. Material for sequencing was PBMCs. CDR3 DNA sequence: TGTGCCAGCAGCTTAGGGGGCTGGGGTAACGAGCAGTACTTC. Translation gives CASSLGGWGNEQYF.